What follows are 8 T cell receptor beta chains derived from one specimen sequenced in a study of T cells in Graves' hyperthyroidism and ophthalmopathy. RNA transcripts were the template for amplifying TCR beta CDR3 regions. The HTBI primer set served for first-round RT-PCR of the TCR CDR3. TCRdb re-analysed the multiplex PCR reads in MiXCR, keeping a single row per CDR3 protein. The sample yields about half a million distinct CDR3 sequences, less than 25% seen once. Sequenced material: blood. Every receptor here comes from a man aged 18-30 years with Graves' hyperthyroidism.

The chain employs TRBV2 and TRBJ2-5; TRBD1 matches at 9 bases. Losses at the gene ends were 6 bases for V and 3 bases for J; bases not matched to a gene: 8. There are 15 residues in the CDR3. Germline CDR1 reads SNHLY; CDR2 reads FYNNEI. The CDR3 is CASSPTRTGEETQYF. CDR3 DNA: TGTGCCAGCAGCCCCACCCGGACAGGGGAAGAGACCCAGTACTTC.

This clonotype was recorded many times. This chain uses TRBV5-1 with TRBJ1-1, with D perhaps matching TRBD1 (6 bases). The germline V and J ends were trimmed by 4 bases and 0 bases, with 16 bases remaining between them. Germline values: CDR1 SGHRS, CDR2 YFSETQ. There are 16 residues in the CDR3. The CDR3 loop is CASSPHLGGMNTEAFF. As DNA, the CDR3 is TGCGCCAGCAGCCCGCACCTTGGGGGCATGAACACTGAAGCTTTCTTT.

This clonotype was detected many times. The chain employs TRBV6-1 and TRBJ2-2; no definite D call. CDR1 and CDR2 from the germline V gene are MNHNS and SASEGT. Trimming pared 5 bases from V and 4 bases from J, leaving 11 bases between. This CDR3 is 14 amino acids long. The CDR3: CASSQRTGTGELFF. The CDR3 DNA follows: TGTGCCAGCAGTCAAAGAACGGGCACCGGGGAGCTGTTTTTT.

This clonotype was seen ten or more times. V is TRBV5-1 and J is TRBJ2-4; 10 bases agree with TRBD2. The CDR3 has 13 residues. V was clipped by 5 bases and J by 5 bases; unmatched bases: 1. Germline CDR1 and CDR2: SGHRS and YFSETQ. CDR3 amino acids: CASSGLAENIQYF. CDR3 sequence (DNA): TGCGCCAGCAGTGGACTAGCGGAAAACATTCAGTACTTC.

This clonotype occurred many times. The rearrangement uses TRBV4-1 and TRBJ1-1; D not certain. Looked up from germline, CDR1 is MGHRA and CDR2 is YSYEKL. The V gene lost 1 base and the J gene lost 1 base, with 13 bases spanning the gap. The CDR3 contains 16 residues. The CDR3 sequence: CASSQGWRPSNTEAFF. CDR3 bases: TGCGCCAGCAGCCAAGGGTGGCGTCCTTCGAACACTGAAGCTTTCTTT.

This clonotype was counted at least ten times. This chain links TRBV6-1 with TRBJ2-7, with 8 bases lining up with TRBD2. Germline loops: CDR1 MNHNS, CDR2 SASEGT. V was pared by 0 bases and J by 2 bases, with 12 bases of the junction left unmatched. The CDR3 has 18 amino acids. CDR3 DNA: TGTGCCAGCAGTGAAGCGCGTCGGCGGGGGGCCCCCCCCTACGAGCAGTACTTC. The encoded protein is CASSEARRRGAPPYEQYF.

This clonotype was observed many times. The J gene is TRBJ1-2, the V gene TRBV4-1, with TRBD1 matching 9 bases. Per germline, CDR1 MGHRA and CDR2 YSYEKL. J was trimmed by 8 bases and V by 7 bases; bases with no gene match: 14. The CDR3 is 15 amino acids. This CDR3 reads CASTSSPGTGYGYTF. As DNA, the CDR3 is TGCGCCAGCACTTCCTCCCCCGGGACAGGGTACGGCTACACCTTC.

This clonotype was detected ten times or more. This chain links TRBV6-1 with TRBJ2-7; TRBD2 agrees at 8 bases. Germline V gene data show CDR1 as MNHNS and CDR2 as SASEGT. J gave up 4 bases and V 5 bases, and 10 bases lay outside the gene matches. The CDR3 extends over 15 amino acids. In DNA form, the CDR3 reads TGTGCCAGCAGTCGCCGGGAGGGAGGGGGATACGAGCAGTACTTC. It encodes CASSRREGGGYEQYF.